Below are 32 T cell receptor beta chains sequenced from a single sample in a study of blood T cell repertoires in COVID-19. Generated by immunoSEQ multiplex PCR, the TCRdb table keeps only in-frame clones and is missing some. The sample shows about 340,000 clones, about nine tenths of them seen only once. Sequenced sample: peripheral blood. These receptor sequences come from a woman in her forties or fifties with COVID-19, enrolled during active disease.

The chain recombines TRBV14 with TRBJ2-7, with 10 nucleotides matching TRBD2. Unmatched junction bases numbered 11, after V lost 10 bases and J lost 2 bases. Germline CDR1 reads SGHDN; CDR2 reads FVKESK. The CDR3 consists of 15 residues. The CDR3 sequence: CATQATSGNTYEQYF. For the CDR3, the DNA is TGTGCCACCCAGGCAACTAGCGGGAATACCTACGAGCAGTACTTC.

The J gene is TRBJ1-1, the V gene TRBV7-9, with 10 bases matching TRBD1. The V gene end was trimmed by 5 bases and the J gene end by 5 bases; junction bases not matched to a gene: 14. This CDR3 is built from 17 residues. Germline CDR1 and CDR2: SEHNR and FQNEAQ (reference sequence). CDR3 in DNA: TGTGCCAGCAGCCATACTCACGACAGGGGGCGACAGACTGAAGCTTTCTTT. Protein sequence: CASSHTHDRGRQTEAFF.

The rearrangement uses TRBV30 and TRBJ2-7; tentative D call: TRBD2 (5 bases). CDR1 is GTSNPN and CDR2 is SVGIG in the germline V gene (reference sequence). V dropped 2 bases and J dropped 0 bases, with 20 bases sitting between them. This CDR3 is 17 amino acids long. CDR3 sequence reads: CAWSSAGRPFGSYEQYF. The CDR3 DNA is TGTGCCTGGAGTTCCGCGGGCCGTCCGTTCGGCTCCTACGAGCAGTACTTC.

The chain has TRBV7-2 and TRBJ2-7, with 7 bases that match TRBD1. Germline V gene data show CDR1 as SGHTA and CDR2 as FQGNSA. V trimming: 5 bases; J trimming: 2 bases; junction bases outside the gene matches: 9. The CDR3 runs to 15 residues. The CDR3 sequence is CASSGRDRGTYEQYF. CDR3 coding DNA: TGTGCCAGCAGCGGCCGGGACAGAGGAACCTACGAGCAGTACTTC.

V gene TRBV30 combines with J gene TRBJ2-7; TRBD2 is a possible D gene (5 bases). Trimming took off 0 bases at V and 3 bases at J, with 12 bases between the two ends. This CDR3 is 14 amino acids long. Per the germline V gene, CDR1 is GTSNPN and CDR2 is SVGIG (reference sequence). CDR3 in DNA: TGTGCCTGGAGTGTCTTAAGCGGAGACTACGAGCAGTACTTC. Translation gives CAWSVLSGDYEQYF.

In its sample, this clone was seen once. V and J are TRBV7-3 and TRBJ2-5; 10 positions match TRBD2. Germline V CDR1 and CDR2: SGHTA, FQGTGA. This CDR3 is 19 amino acids long. With 1 base clipped from V and 5 bases from J, the junction kept 16 bases outside the gene matches. The CDR3 reads CASSLIWLAGVYYSETQYF. The CDR3 DNA is TGTGCCAGCAGCTTAATTTGGCTAGCGGGAGTTTATTATTCGGAGACCCAGTACTTC.

The chain is built from TRBV4-1 and TRBJ1-1; no reliable D call. Per the germline V gene, CDR1 is MGHRA and CDR2 is YSYEKL. V lost 7 bases to trimming and J lost 1 base, with 16 bases between them. The CDR3 extends over 15 amino acids. CDR3 nucleotides: TGCGCCAGCAATAGGCCTGGAGACCGGAACACTGAAGCTTTCTTT. Translating gives CASNRPGDRNTEAFF.

The J gene is TRBJ2-7, the V gene TRBV3-1 (or the pseudogene TRBV3-2); D perhaps matches TRBD1 (5 bases). This CDR3 is built from 16 residues. From germline, CDR1 is LGHDT and CDR2 YNNKEL (reference sequence). Trimming cost V 0 bases and J 2 bases, with 14 bases left between them. CDR3 sequence (DNA): TGTGCCAGCAGCCAAGATCCGGGCAGGGCCCCCTACGAGCAGTACTTC. Translation: CASSQDPGRAPYEQYF.

The rearrangement links TRBV2 to TRBJ2-7; D is possibly TRBD1 (6 bases). Deletions cut 4 bases from V and 2 bases from J, with 15 bases between. This CDR3 has 15 amino acids. The germline CDR1 and CDR2 sequences are SNHLY and FYNNEI. CDR3 amino acids: CASSASWTDPYEQYF. The DNA of the CDR3 is TGTGCCAGCAGTGCATCCTGGACAGATCCCTACGAGCAGTACTTC.

For the CDR3, the DNA is TGTGCCAGCAGGCCCGGGACAGGAGACCCCTACGAGCAGTACTTC. Amino acids: CASRPGTGDPYEQYF. The chain is built from TRBV6-5 and TRBJ2-7; 8 positions agree with TRBD1. Germline V CDR1 and CDR2: MNHEY, SVGAGI. The CDR3 has 15 residues. Trimming took 6 bases from V and 2 from J; bases not matched to a gene: 9.

The chain links TRBV30 to TRBJ1-4; 7 nucleotides align to TRBD1. The germline gives CDR1 GTSNPN, CDR2 SVGIG (reference sequence). The V gene end was trimmed by 2 bases and the J gene end by 8 bases; junction bases not matched to a gene: 5. The CDR3 contains 13 residues. DNA of the CDR3: TGTGCCTGGAGTCCAGGGGGAAAGGAAAAACTGTTTTTT. This encodes CAWSPGGKEKLFF. Full variable domain (rest looked up from reference TRBV30 and TRBJ1-4): SQTIHQWPATLVQPVGSPLSLECTVEGTSNPNLYWYRQAAGRGLQLLFYSVGIGQISSEVPQNLSASRPQDRQFILSSKKLLLSDSGFYLCAWSPGGKEKLFFGSGTQLSVL.

The chain joins TRBV7-6 to TRBJ2-3; no firm D call. The CDR3 contains 11 residues. Trimming removed 5 bases at V and 2 bases at J, with 2 bases between. The germline V gene has CDR1 SGHVS and CDR2 FNYEAQ. This chain's CDR3 is CASSLTDTQYF. Written as DNA, the CDR3 is TGTGCCAGCAGCCTCACAGATACGCAGTATTTT.

The chain recombines TRBV5-8 with TRBJ1-5, with D perhaps matching TRBD1 (6 bases). Germline-derived CDR1 and CDR2 are SGHTS and YDEGEE. V gave up 0 bases and J gave up 6 bases, with 16 bases separating them. The CDR3 runs 16 residues. CDR3 nucleotides: TGTGCCAGCAGCTTGGGAGGGACAAGAAAGGGTCAGCCCCAGCATTTT. This codes for CASSLGGTRKGQPQHF.

The chain joins TRBV5-8 to TRBJ2-7; 7 bases match TRBD1. CDR1 and CDR2 from the germline V gene are SGHTS and YDEGEE. V dropped 5 bases and J dropped 0; count of bases not matched to a gene: 8. The CDR3 contains 15 residues. DNA of the CDR3: TGTGCCAGCAGTCCTAGGACAGGACTCTCCTACGAGCAGTACTTC. Its protein is CASSPRTGLSYEQYF.

Details on this clone: Sequence at one end of the junction differs from germline and may be a read error. The chain employs TRBV14 and TRBJ2-1, with TRBD2 matching over 7 bases. The CDR3 is made up of 16 amino acids. Germline V gene sequence: CDR1 SGHDN, CDR2 FVKESK. The CDR3 bases are TGTGCCAGCAGCGGTTGGTCTAGCGGAGGTTACAATGAGCAGCTCTTC. It specifies CASSGWSSGGYNEQLF.

The chain employs TRBV19 and TRBJ2-1, with D possibly being TRBD2 (6 bases). Per the germline V gene, CDR1 is LNHDA and CDR2 is SQIVND (reference sequence). V lost 10 bases and J 0 bases, leaving 28 bases between the germline ends. The CDR3 extends over 19 amino acids. The CDR3 sequence is CATSGSSSTWRDSYNEQFF. In DNA, the CDR3 is TGTGCCACTTCCGGGTCATCTTCCACTTGGAGGGACTCCTACAATGAGCAGTTCTTC. The variable domain in full, with the rest retrieved from reference TRBV19 and TRBJ2-1, is DGGITQSPKYLFRKEGQNVTLSCEQNLNHDAMYWYRQDPGQGLRLIYYSQIVNDFQKGDIAEGYSVSREKKESFPLTVTSAQKNPTAFYLCATSGSSSTWRDSYNEQFFGPGTRLTVL.

This clone showed up just once. This rearrangement joins TRBV27 to TRBJ1-2, with 10 bases that match TRBD1. Germline values: CDR1 MNHEY, CDR2 SMNVEV (reference sequence). The CDR3 length is 14 residues. V lost 4 bases, J lost 2 bases, and 1 base stayed unmatched. Here the CDR3 DNA reads TGTGCCAGCAGTTCGGGACAGGGGAACTATGGCTACACCTTC. Translating it yields CASSSGQGNYGYTF.

The chain has TRBV5-1 and TRBJ1-4, with 9 bases aligning to TRBD1. The V gene's germline CDR1 is SGHRS and CDR2 YFSETQ. The trim removed 1 base at V and 3 bases at J, leaving 7 bases unmatched. CDR3 length: 17 amino acids. For the CDR3, the DNA is TGCGCCAGCAGCTTGAACCCGGGACAGGGACCTAATGAAAAACTGTTTTTT. The encoded protein is CASSLNPGQGPNEKLFF.

The rearrangement joins TRBV15 to TRBJ2-1; 8 bases map to TRBD2. V lost 0 bases, J lost 5 bases, and 0 bases stayed unmatched. The germline gives CDR1 LNHNV, CDR2 YYDKDF (reference sequence). The CDR3 has 14 amino acids. The CDR3: CATSRDSGDNEQFF. CDR3 DNA: TGTGCCACCAGCAGAGATAGCGGGGACAATGAGCAGTTCTTC.

The gene calls are TRBV7-8 and TRBJ1-2; the match to TRBD1 covers 8 bases. The CDR3 extends over 14 amino acids. Germline V gives CDR1 SGHVS, CDR2 FQNEAQ. Losses at the gene ends were 6 bases for V and 4 bases for J; bases not matched to a gene: 7. CDR3 nucleotide sequence: TGTGCCAGCAGTTTGGGACAGGCTGTCTATGGCTACACCTTC. Residues: CASSLGQAVYGYTF.

This clone occurred a few times. The rearrangement uses TRBV5-1 and TRBJ1-5; D may be TRBD1 (5 bases). CDR3 length equals 13 residues. Germline values: CDR1 SGHRS, CDR2 YFSETQ. Trimming left V 1 base short and J 7 bases short, with 9 bases between. The DNA of the CDR3 is TGCGCCAGCAGCTTGTTACCAGGGCAGCCCCAGCATTTT. Amino acid sequence: CASSLLPGQPQHF.

This clone was detected only once. This rearrangement joins TRBV7-6 to TRBJ2-3; possible D gene TRBD1, 6 bases. Trimming pared 2 bases from V and 0 bases from J, leaving 12 bases between. Germline V gene data show CDR1 as SGHVS and CDR2 as FNYEAQ. The length of the CDR3 is 16 residues. CDR3 DNA: TGTGCCAGCAGCTTACTTGACAGGTCTAGCACAGATACGCAGTATTTT. Protein sequence: CASSLLDRSSTDTQYF.

This chain joins TRBV19 and TRBJ2-7, with D maybe TRBD2 (6 bases). Germline CDR1 LNHDA, CDR2 SQIVND (reference sequence). This CDR3 spans 15 amino acids. Deletions cut 5 bases from V and 9 bases from J, with 23 bases between. The CDR3 loop is CASSETGTALFVQYF. In DNA form, the CDR3 reads TGTGCCAGTAGTGAGACCGGGACTGCGCTGTTTGTGCAGTACTTC.

This sequence joins TRBV6-5 and TRBJ2-1, with D tentatively TRBD2 (5 bases). Trimming removed 6 bases from V and 6 bases from J, with 12 bases in between. This CDR3 region has 13 residues. The germline CDR1 and CDR2 sequences are MNHEY and SVGAGI. The CDR3 sequence: CASSLDRGNEQFF. The DNA for the CDR3 is TGTGCCAGCAGCTTGGATCGGGGCAATGAGCAGTTCTTC.

The chain uses TRBV5-1 and TRBJ2-7; 7 bases line up with TRBD2. V dropped 0 bases and J dropped 3; count of bases not matched to a gene: 6. The germline V gene encodes CDR1 SGHRS and CDR2 YFSETQ. CDR3 length: 15 amino acids. The CDR3 region is CASSLESSSGYEQYF. CDR3 bases: TGCGCCAGCAGCTTGGAATCGTCTAGCGGCTACGAGCAGTACTTC. Combining the CDR3 with reference TRBV5-1 and TRBJ2-7 gives the whole variable domain KAGVTQTPRYLIKTRGQQVTLSCSPISGHRSVSWYQQTPGQGLQFLFEYFSETQRNKGNFPGRFSGRQFSNSRSEMNVSTLELGDSALYLCASSLESSSGYEQYFGPGTRLTVT.

This clone was recorded once. This chain uses TRBV5-6 with TRBJ2-7, with D possibly matching TRBD2 (5 bases). The germline CDR1 and CDR2 sequences are SGHDT and YYEEEE. The germline V and J ends were trimmed by 4 bases and 3 bases, with 17 bases remaining between them. The length of the CDR3 is 15 residues. CDR3 in amino acids: CASSPRAGELYEQYF. CDR3 in DNA: TGTGCCAGCAGCCCGCGAGCCGGGGAGCTCTACGAGCAGTACTTC.

This sequence joins TRBV7-2 and TRBJ2-1; D possibly corresponds to TRBD2 (5 bases). Germline CDR1 and CDR2: SGHTA and FQGNSA. CDR3 length: 13 amino acids. Between the trimmed V and J ends, which lost 5 bases and 9 bases, there was a span of 14 bases. The CDR3 is CASSPPWEFEQFF. CDR3 sequence (DNA): TGTGCCAGCAGCCCACCGTGGGAGTTTGAGCAGTTCTTC.

The chain couples TRBV13 to TRBJ1-1, with D hard to call. From germline, CDR1 is PRHDT and CDR2 FYEKMQ (reference sequence). This CDR3 has 13 residues. Trimming removed 5 bases at V and 11 bases at J, with 18 bases between. The CDR3 loop reads CASSRLDTGSAFF. The CDR3, as DNA: TGTGCCAGCAGCCGCCTTGATACGGGGAGTGCTTTCTTT.

The V call is TRBV5-6, the J call TRBJ1-2; D is undetermined. Germline V gene sequence: CDR1 SGHDT, CDR2 YYEEEE. The V end lost 0 bases, the J end lost 7 bases, and 4 bases lay between the germline ends. The CDR3 has 11 amino acids. The CDR3 here is CASSLGLGYTF. CDR3 in DNA: TGTGCCAGCAGCTTGGGTCTTGGCTACACCTTC.

Written as DNA, the CDR3 is TGTGCCAGCAGCTTAGGGAGTAGCGGGGAGACTTGGGAGACCCAGTACTTC. Translation gives CASSLGSSGETWETQYF. The chain uses TRBV7-9 and TRBJ2-5, with TRBD2 matching over 8 bases. Germline lookup yields CDR1 SEHNR and CDR2 FQNEAQ (reference sequence). J lost 5 bases, V lost 1 base, and 12 bases had no gene match. The CDR3 is made up of 17 amino acids.

The chain carries TRBV5-6 and TRBJ2-7; a weak D match, TRBD2 (6 bases). V lost 4 bases and J 0 bases, leaving 14 bases between the germline ends. This CDR3 contains 15 residues. The germline V gene has CDR1 SGHDT and CDR2 YYEEEE. The DNA for the CDR3 is TGTGCCAGCAGCGACGGGACTGCCGACTCCTACGAGCAGTACTTC. It is translated as CASSDGTADSYEQYF. The variable domain in full, completed from reference TRBV5-6 and TRBJ2-7, reads DAGVTQSPTHLIKTRGQQVTLRCSPKSGHDTVSWYQQALGQGPQFIFQYYEEEERQRGNFPDRFSGHQFPNYSSELNVNALLLGDSALYLCASSDGTADSYEQYFGPGTRLTVT.

V gene TRBV7-9 combines with J gene TRBJ1-3; 9 bases match TRBD1. CDR1 and CDR2 (germline): SEHNR, FQNEAQ (reference sequence). The CDR3 runs to 18 residues. V shed 5 bases and J 0 bases; nucleotides not matched to a gene: 11. The CDR3 loop reads CASSARLTGGFSGNTIYF. CDR3 DNA: TGTGCCAGCAGCGCTAGATTGACAGGGGGATTCTCTGGAAACACCATATATTTT.